This T cell receptor (beta chain) was obtained from a study of T cells after yellow fever vaccination. One entry per CDR3 protein, called by TCRdb with MiXCR from the 5' RACE reads. The sample yields 400,000 to 450,000 distinct CDR3 sequences, around 20% seen once. The CDR3 is made up of 11 amino acids. Germline V gives CDR1 SGHRS, CDR2 YFSETQ. V lost 6 bases, J lost 2 bases, and 4 bases lay in between. The rearrangement joins TRBV5-1 to TRBJ2-3; D gene unclear. The sequenced sample was PBMCs, obtained before the yellow fever booster vaccination. The sequence derives from a man aged 18 to 29 who received the YFV17D yellow fever vaccine. The CDR3 DNA reads as TGCGCCAGCAAGATCACAGATACGCAGTATTTT. Translated: CASKITDTQYF.